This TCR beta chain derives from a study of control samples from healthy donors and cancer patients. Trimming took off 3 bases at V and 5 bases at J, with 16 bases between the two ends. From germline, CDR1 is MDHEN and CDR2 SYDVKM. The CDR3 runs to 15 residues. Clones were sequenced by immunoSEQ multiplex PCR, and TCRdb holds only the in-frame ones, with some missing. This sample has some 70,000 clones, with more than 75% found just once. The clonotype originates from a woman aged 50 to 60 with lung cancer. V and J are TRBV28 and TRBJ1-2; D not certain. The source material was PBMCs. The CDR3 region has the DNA TGTGCCAGCAGTTTGGAAAAGGGTCTGGGATATGGCTACACCTTC. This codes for CASSLEKGLGYGYTF.